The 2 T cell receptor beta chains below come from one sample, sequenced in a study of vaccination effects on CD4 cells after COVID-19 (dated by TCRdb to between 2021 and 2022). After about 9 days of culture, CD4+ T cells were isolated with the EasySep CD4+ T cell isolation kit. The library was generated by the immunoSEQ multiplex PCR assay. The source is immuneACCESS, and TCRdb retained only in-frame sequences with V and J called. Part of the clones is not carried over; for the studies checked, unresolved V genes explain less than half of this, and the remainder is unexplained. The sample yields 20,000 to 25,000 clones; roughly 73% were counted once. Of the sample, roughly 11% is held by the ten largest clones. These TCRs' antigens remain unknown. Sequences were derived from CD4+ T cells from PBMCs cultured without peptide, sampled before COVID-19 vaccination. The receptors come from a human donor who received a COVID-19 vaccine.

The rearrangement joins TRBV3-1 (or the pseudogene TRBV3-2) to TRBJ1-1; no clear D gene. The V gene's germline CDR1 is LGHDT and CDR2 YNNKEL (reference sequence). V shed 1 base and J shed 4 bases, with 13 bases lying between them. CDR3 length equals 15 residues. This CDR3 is CASSQVRLRTTEAFF. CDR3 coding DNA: TGTGCCAGCAGCCAAGTAAGGTTGCGAACCACTGAAGCTTTCTTT.

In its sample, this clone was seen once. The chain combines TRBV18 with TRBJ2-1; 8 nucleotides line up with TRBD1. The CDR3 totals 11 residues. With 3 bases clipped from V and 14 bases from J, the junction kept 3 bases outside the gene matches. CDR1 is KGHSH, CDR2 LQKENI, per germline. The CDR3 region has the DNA TGTGCCAGCTCACCCAGGGGGCAGGAGTTCTTC. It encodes CASSPRGQEFF.